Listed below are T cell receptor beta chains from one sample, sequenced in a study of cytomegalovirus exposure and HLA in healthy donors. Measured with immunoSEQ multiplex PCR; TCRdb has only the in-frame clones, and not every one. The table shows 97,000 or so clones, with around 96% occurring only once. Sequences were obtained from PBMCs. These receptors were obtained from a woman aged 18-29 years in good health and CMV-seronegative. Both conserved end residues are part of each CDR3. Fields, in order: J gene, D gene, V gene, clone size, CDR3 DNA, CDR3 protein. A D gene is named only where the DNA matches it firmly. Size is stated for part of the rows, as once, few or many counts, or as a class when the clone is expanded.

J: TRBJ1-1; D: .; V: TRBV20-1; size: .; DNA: TGCAGTGCTAGAGTGTATACTGAAGCTTTCTTT; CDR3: CSARVYTEAFF
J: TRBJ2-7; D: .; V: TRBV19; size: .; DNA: TGTGCCAGTAGTAGAACAAGAACCTACGAGCAGTACTTC; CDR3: CASSRTRTYEQYF
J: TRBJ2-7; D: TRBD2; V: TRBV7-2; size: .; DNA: TGTGCCAGCAGCTTAGTTTTGGCGGGAGCGGGCTCCTACGAGCAGTACTTC; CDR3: CASSLVLAGAGSYEQYF
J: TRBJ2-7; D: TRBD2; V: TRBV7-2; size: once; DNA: TGTGCCAGCAGCTCTTTAATAGCGGGAGAACTGAAGGAGTACTTC; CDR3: CASSSLIAGELKEYF
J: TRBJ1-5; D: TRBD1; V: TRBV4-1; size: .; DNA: TGCGCCAGCAGCCAGGGGACAGGGAGTCAGCCCCAGCATTTT; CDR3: CASSQGTGSQPQHF
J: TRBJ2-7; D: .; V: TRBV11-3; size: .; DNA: TGTGCCAGCAGCTTAGTCCCCGGGGACGAGCAGTACTTC; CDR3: CASSLVPGDEQYF
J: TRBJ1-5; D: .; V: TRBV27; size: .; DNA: TGTGCCAGCAGTTTAGGGGCAGGGGGCAATCAGCCCCAGCATTTT; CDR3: CASSLGAGGNQPQHF
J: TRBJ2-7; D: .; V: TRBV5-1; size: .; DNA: TGCGCCAGCAGCTTGGACCCGGGAAGGGCCTACGAGCAGTACTTC; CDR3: CASSLDPGRAYEQYF
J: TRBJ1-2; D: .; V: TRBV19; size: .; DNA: TGTGCCAGTCGAACAGCTCAGAGTAACTATGGCTACACCTTC; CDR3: CASRTAQSNYGYTF
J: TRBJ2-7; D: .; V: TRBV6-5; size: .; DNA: TGTGCCAGCGTCTCAGGGGGGCTGCCTCTCGAGCAGTACTTC; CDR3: CASVSGGLPLEQYF
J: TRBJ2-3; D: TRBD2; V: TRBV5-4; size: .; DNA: TGTGCCAGCAGCTTGGCCGTGGGTAGCGGGAGAGCGGATACGCAGTATTTT; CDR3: CASSLAVGSGRADTQYF
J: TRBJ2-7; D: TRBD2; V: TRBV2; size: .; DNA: TGTGCCATCAAGCGGGGGGAGGCCTACGAGCAGTACTTC; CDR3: CAIKRGEAYEQYF
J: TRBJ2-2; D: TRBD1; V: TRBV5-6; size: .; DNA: TGTGCCAGCAGCACTGTCCGGGACAGTAACACCGGGGAGCTGTTTTTT; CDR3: CASSTVRDSNTGELFF
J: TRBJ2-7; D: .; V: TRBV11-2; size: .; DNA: TGTGCCAGCAGCTTCGTTCTGACAGAATCATACGAGCAGTACTTC; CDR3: CASSFVLTESYEQYF
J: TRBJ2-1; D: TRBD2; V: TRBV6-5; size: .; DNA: TGTGCCAGCAGTTACCACGGGACTAGCGGGAACAATGAGCAGTTCTTC; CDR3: CASSYHGTSGNNEQFF
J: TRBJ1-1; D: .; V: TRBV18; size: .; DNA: TGTGCCAGCTCACCCGAACCCGCGGGCACTGAAGCTTTCTTT; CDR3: CASSPEPAGTEAFF
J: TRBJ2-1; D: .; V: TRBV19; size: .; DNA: TGTGCCAGTAGATCAGACAGGTTGATGGACAATGAGCAGTTCTTC; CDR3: CASRSDRLMDNEQFF
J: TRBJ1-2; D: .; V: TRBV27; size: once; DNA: TGTGCCAGCAGTTTAAGCGGGGCCTTGGATGGCTACACCTTC; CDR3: CASSLSGALDGYTF
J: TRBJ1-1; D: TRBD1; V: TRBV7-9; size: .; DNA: TGTGCCAGCAGCTTCGAGACAGGGGGGAACACTGAAGCTTTCTTT; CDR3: CASSFETGGNTEAFF
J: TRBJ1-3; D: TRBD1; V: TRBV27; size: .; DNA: TGTGCCAGCAGTTACAGGGGGTTTACTGGAAACACCATATATTTT; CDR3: CASSYRGFTGNTIYF
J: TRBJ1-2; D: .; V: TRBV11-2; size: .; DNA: TGTGCCAGCAGACGGGGGATGGGCTATGGCTACACCTTC; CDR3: CASRRGMGYGYTF
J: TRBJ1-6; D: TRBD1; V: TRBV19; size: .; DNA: TGTGCCAGTACCTCGTCCGGGACAGTCTATAATTCACCCCTCCACTTT; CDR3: CASTSSGTVYNSPLHF
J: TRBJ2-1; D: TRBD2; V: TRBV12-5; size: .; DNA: TGTGCTAGTGGGGAACCCTTAGCGGGGGCCTACAATGAGCAGTTCTTC; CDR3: CASGEPLAGAYNEQFF
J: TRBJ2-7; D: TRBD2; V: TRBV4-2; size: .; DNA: TGTGCCAGCAGTCAGCTGAGCGGGAGCTCCTACGAGCAGTACTTC; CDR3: CASSQLSGSSYEQYF
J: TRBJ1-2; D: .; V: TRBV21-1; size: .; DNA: TGTGCCAGCAGCAATGGAGGGATTGTTGGCTACACCTTC; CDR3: CASSNGGIVGYTF
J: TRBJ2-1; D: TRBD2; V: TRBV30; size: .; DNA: TGTGCCTGGAGTCACCTAGCGGGAGGCTACAATGAGCAGTTCTTC; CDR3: CAWSHLAGGYNEQFF
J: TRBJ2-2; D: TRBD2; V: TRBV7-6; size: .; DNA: TGTGCCAGCAGCTCCGGTGCCGCGGGGGTGGCCGGGGAGCTGTTTTTT; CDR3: CASSSGAAGVAGELFF
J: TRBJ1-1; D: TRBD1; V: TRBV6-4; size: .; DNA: TGTGCCAGCAGTGCTGGACAGGAGAACACTGAAGCTTTCTTT; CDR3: CASSAGQENTEAFF
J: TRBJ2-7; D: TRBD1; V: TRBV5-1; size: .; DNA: TGCGCCAGCAGCCTAACCGGGACAGGAGAGCAGTACTTC; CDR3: CASSLTGTGEQYF
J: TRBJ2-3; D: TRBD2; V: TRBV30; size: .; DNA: TGTGCCTGGAGTGTTGGTAGCGGGCCCGATACGCAGTATTTT; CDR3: CAWSVGSGPDTQYF
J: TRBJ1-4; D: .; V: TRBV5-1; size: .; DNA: TGCGCCAGCAGCTTGGACCGCGATTATGAAAAACTGTTTTTT; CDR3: CASSLDRDYEKLFF